This passage covers 18 T cell receptor beta chains from one sample sequenced in a study of T-cell reconstitution after alpha-beta-depleted transplantation in children. Library preparation (for TCRbeta) was performed with unique molecular identifiers. MiXCR was run by TCRdb on the PCR reads, yielding one entry per CDR3 protein. The sample lists about a million distinct CDR3 sequences, about 31% occurring once. The material sequenced was PBMCs, mostly from graft donor cells, taken 360 days after TCRalphabeta/CD19-depleted stem cell transplant. These receptors were taken from a boy younger than two who had a stem cell transplant for SCID, so the T cells may come from the graft donor.

The chain carries TRBV7-9 and TRBJ1-5; 9 nucleotides match TRBD1. This CDR3 spans 15 amino acids. Germline CDR1 and CDR2: SEHNR and FQNEAQ (reference sequence). Losses at the gene ends were 5 bases for V and 5 bases for J; bases not matched to a gene: 7. In DNA, the CDR3 is TGTGCCAGCAGCCCCCTGACAGGGGGTGATCAGCCCCAGCATTTT. Its protein product is CASSPLTGGDQPQHF.

The rearrangement joins TRBV2 to TRBJ2-1; 9 bases are shared with TRBD2. The CDR3 runs 15 residues. Per the germline V gene, CDR1 is SNHLY and CDR2 is FYNNEI. J gave up 6 bases and V 6 bases, and 9 bases lay outside the gene matches. The CDR3 DNA follows: TGTGCCAGCAGATACATAGCGGGGGTAGGCAATGAGCAGTTCTTC. It yields the protein CASRYIAGVGNEQFF.

The chain is built from TRBV2 and TRBJ2-1, with D tentatively TRBD1 (7 bases). V gave up 5 bases and J gave up 5 bases, with 16 bases separating them. The CDR3 extends over 15 amino acids. The V gene's germline CDR1 is SNHLY and CDR2 FYNNEI. The CDR3 is CASSHQQGGHNEQFF. The DNA for the CDR3 is TGTGCCAGCAGTCATCAGCAGGGGGGCCACAATGAGCAGTTCTTC.

This chain joins TRBV7-3 and TRBJ2-1, with D uncertain. Trimming pared 1 base from V and 6 bases from J, leaving 16 bases between. CDR1 is SGHTA and CDR2 is FQGTGA in the germline V gene. The CDR3 is made up of 16 amino acids. The CDR3 nucleotides are TGTGCCAGCAGCTTAAAGGCCCGATGGTGGGGCAATGAGCAGTTCTTC. Encoded protein: CASSLKARWWGNEQFF.

This chain links TRBV20-1 with TRBJ2-5; TRBD2 agrees at 12 bases. V lost 7 bases to trimming and J lost 8 bases; unmatched junction nucleotides: 2. Germline CDR1 is DFQATT and CDR2 is SNEGSKA (reference sequence). The CDR3 contains 11 residues. As DNA, the CDR3 is TGCAGTGGACTAGCGGGGGCCACCCAGTACTTC. Translating gives CSGLAGATQYF.

The sample holds a few counts of this clonotype. This chain joins TRBV12-3 or TRBV12-4 and TRBJ1-2, with 9 bases aligning to TRBD1. V gave up 6 bases and J gave up 1 base; unmatched junction bases: 18. This CDR3 spans 19 amino acids. The CDR3 loop is CASSNPRDREFRFNYGYTF. CDR3 sequence (DNA): TGTGCCAGCAGCAACCCTAGGGACAGGGAGTTTCGATTTAACTATGGCTACACCTTC.

This clonotype was detected many times. The CDR3 DNA reads as TGTGCCAGCAGCACCCGGGGCACAGATACGCAGTATTTT. Its translation is CASSTRGTDTQYF. The rearrangement links TRBV11-2 to TRBJ2-3; D is unclear. The CDR3 consists of 13 residues. V lost 5 bases, J lost 1 base, and 7 bases lay in between. In germline, CDR1 is SGHAT, CDR2 FQNNGV.

J is TRBJ2-7 and V is TRBV3-1; 7 bases are a match to TRBD1. Germline CDR1 and CDR2: LGHDT and YNNKEL (reference sequence). There are 15 residues in the CDR3. J lost 3 bases, V lost 4 bases, and 9 bases had no gene match. The CDR3 loop reads CASSLMTTGNYEQYF. For the CDR3, the DNA is TGTGCCAGCAGCCTCATGACGACAGGGAACTACGAGCAGTACTTC.

The chain couples TRBV24-1 to TRBJ1-5; D not certain. The germline V gene encodes CDR1 KGHDR and CDR2 SFDVKD. The CDR3 is 15 residues long. V was clipped by 2 bases and J by 4 bases, with 11 bases between them. The CDR3 DNA reads as TGTGCCACCAGTGATTCTACAGCTAGAAATCAGCCCCAGCATTTT. Amino acid sequence: CATSDSTARNQPQHF.

A few counts support this clonotype. V usage is TRBV11-2 and J usage is TRBJ2-7, with 7 bases fitting TRBD2. The CDR3 sequence is 18 residues long. V trimming: 5 bases; J trimming: 7 bases; junction bases outside the gene matches: 23. Germline V gives CDR1 SGHAT, CDR2 FQNNGV. The CDR3 loop reads CASSPRRLAEHLREEQYF. CDR3 nucleotides: TGTGCCAGCAGCCCCCGGCGGCTAGCGGAACATCTACGTGAGGAGCAGTACTTC.

The chain links TRBV6-5 to TRBJ2-7; 8 nucleotides agree with TRBD2. V trimming: 0 bases; J trimming: 7 bases; junction bases outside the gene matches: 11. In germline, CDR1 is MNHEY, CDR2 SVGAGI. This CDR3 has 16 amino acids. This CDR3 reads CASSYSWAGGPQEQYF. The CDR3 nucleotides are TGTGCCAGCAGTTACTCTTGGGCGGGGGGCCCTCAGGAGCAGTACTTC.

With respect to this clonotype: Without the conserved terminal phenylalanine or tryptophan, this CDR3 likely stems from a read error. This rearrangement joins TRBV28 to TRBJ2-5, with TRBD2 matching 10 bases. J gave up 4 bases and V 2 bases, and 7 bases lay outside the gene matches. This CDR3 comprises 16 residues. In germline, CDR1 is MDHEN, CDR2 SYDVKM. CDR3 loop: CASSLTLAGVLETQYY. In DNA, the CDR3 is TGTGCCAGCAGTTTAACCCTAGCGGGAGTATTAGAGACCCAGTACTAC.

The rearrangement links TRBV10-3 to TRBJ2-3; D tentatively reads TRBD1 or TRBD2 (7 bases each). The germline V gene has CDR1 ENHRY and CDR2 SYGVKD. The CDR3 totals 17 residues. V was pared by 2 bases and J by 3 bases, with 18 bases between. CDR3: CAISEPMGRGRTDTQYF. The CDR3 region has the DNA TGTGCCATCAGTGAGCCAATGGGGAGGGGGCGGACAGATACGCAGTATTTT.

The chain has TRBV11-3 and TRBJ2-1, with D tentatively TRBD2 (7 bases). The CDR3 totals 13 residues. CDR1 is SGHNT and CDR2 is YENEEA in the germline V gene. The V end was cut by 5 bases, the J end by 6 bases, with 11 bases between. CDR3: CASSGGALNEQFF. The DNA of the CDR3 is TGTGCCAGCAGCGGGGGGGCCCTCAATGAGCAGTTCTTC. Together with reference TRBV11-3 and TRBJ2-1, the CDR3 gives the full variable domain: EAGVVQSPRYKIIEKKQPVAFWCNPISGHNTLYWYLQNLGQGPELLIRYENEEAVDDSQLPKDRFSAERLKGVDSTLKIQPAELGDSAVYLCASSGGALNEQFFGPGTRLTVL.

This clonotype was observed a few times. The V gene is TRBV7-9, the J gene TRBJ2-7, with a possible D match to TRBD2 (5 bases). Germline V gene sequence: CDR1 SEHNR, CDR2 FQNEAQ (reference sequence). The CDR3 consists of 15 residues. V lost 0 bases, J lost 2 bases, and 11 bases lay in between. For the CDR3, the DNA is TGTGCCAGCAGCTTAGCCGGGAATAAACCCTACGAGCAGTACTTC. This sequence encodes CASSLAGNKPYEQYF.

This clonotype was observed a handful of times. The rearrangement uses TRBV7-2 and TRBJ2-3; 14 positions match TRBD2. The germline gives CDR1 SGHTA, CDR2 FQGNSA. The CDR3 spans 15 residues. Trimming at V came to 5 bases and at J to 10 bases, leaving 8 bases not matched to a gene. In DNA, the CDR3 is TGTGCCAGCAGCCTTTGGACTAGCGGGGGGATTGCGCAGTATTTT. As protein: CASSLWTSGGIAQYF.

This clonotype has at least ten counts. The rearrangement joins TRBV28 to TRBJ1-2, with D perhaps TRBD1 (5 bases). Germline V gene sequence: CDR1 MDHEN, CDR2 SYDVKM. The CDR3 is 15 residues long. Trimming took 5 bases from V and 3 from J, leaving 16 bases between them. The CDR3 protein is CASSREGLGDYGYTF. The DNA of the CDR3 is TGTGCCAGCAGTCGGGAGGGGTTAGGGGACTATGGCTACACCTTC.

V and J are TRBV6-1 and TRBJ2-3; maybe TRBD2 (6 bases). The CDR3 is 15 amino acids. Germline loops: CDR1 MNHNS, CDR2 SASEGT. Trimming took 3 bases from V and 2 from J, leaving 12 bases between them. The CDR3 sequence is CASSEERVHTDTQYF. The CDR3 DNA follows: TGTGCCAGCAGTGAGGAGCGGGTGCACACAGATACGCAGTATTTT.